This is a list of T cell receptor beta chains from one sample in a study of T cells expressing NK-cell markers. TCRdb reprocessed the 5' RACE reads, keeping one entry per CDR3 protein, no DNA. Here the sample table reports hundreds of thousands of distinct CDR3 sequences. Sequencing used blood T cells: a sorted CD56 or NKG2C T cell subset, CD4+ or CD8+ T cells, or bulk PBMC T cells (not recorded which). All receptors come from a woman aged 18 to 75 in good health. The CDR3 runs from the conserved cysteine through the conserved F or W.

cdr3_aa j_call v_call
CASSDRGSLSDTQYF TRBJ2-3 TRBV25-1
CASSQEGGRDNQPQHF TRBJ1-5 TRBV4-3
CASSPIAGAPTDTQYF TRBJ2-3 TRBV3-1
CSVPDRSVGTEAFF TRBJ1-1 TRBV20-1
CSVEGVSPTYEQYF TRBJ2-7 TRBV29-1
CASSSRDTYTGELFF TRBJ2-2 TRBV5-1
CASSQPQGMNTEAFF TRBJ1-1 TRBV4-2
CASSQAGRGGEKLFF TRBJ1-4 TRBV4-3
CASSSGGGTEAFF TRBJ1-1 TRBV18
CASRPGSDTGELFF TRBJ2-2 TRBV5-1
CASSPGTGERDVTEAFF TRBJ1-1 TRBV5-4
CASSPKERLASPLHF TRBJ1-6 TRBV7-9
CASRRSRVPDTGELFF TRBJ2-2 TRBV7-3
CASSLRLGPTDTQYF TRBJ2-3 TRBV5-4